One sample yielded the 22 T cell receptor beta chains listed below, sequenced in a study of vaccination effects on CD4 cells after COVID-19. For these receptors, no antigen is known. The ViraFEST assay expanded antigen-specific CD4+ T cells with viral peptide pools before sequencing. Researchers isolated CD4+ T cells once 9 to 11 days of culture had elapsed. Vaccinated recipients, who were negative for nucleocapsid antibodies, had no history of SARS-CoV-2 infection. TCRdb's table, derived via immunoSEQ multiplex PCR, lists solely in-frame clones and lacks some. The sample shows 65,000 to 90,000 clones, about 79% of them seen only once. Sequencing was performed on CD4+ T cells from PBMCs cultured with SARS-CoV-2 spike peptides, taken before COVID-19 vaccination. These receptor sequences come from a human donor who received a COVID-19 vaccine.

The chain has TRBV5-5 and TRBJ1-1; D unresolved. This CDR3 is built from 14 residues. V dropped 0 bases and J dropped 0 bases, with 6 bases sitting between them. Germline CDR1 and CDR2: SGHKS and YYEKEE (reference sequence). The CDR3 DNA is TGTGCCAGCAGCTTGGCTGTTTTGAACACTGAAGCTTTCTTT. Protein product: CASSLAVLNTEAFF.

The chain combines TRBV6-5 with TRBJ1-2; a weak D match, TRBD1 (6 bases). Germline CDR1 and CDR2: MNHEY and SVGAGI. This CDR3 spans 11 amino acids. Trimming pared 6 bases from V and 4 bases from J, leaving 6 bases between. CDR3 sequence reads: CASRDSYGYTF. As DNA, the CDR3 is TGTGCCAGCAGGGACAGCTATGGCTACACCTTC.

This clone was observed a handful of times. The J gene is TRBJ1-6, the V gene TRBV9, with TRBD1 matching 9 bases. The germline V gene encodes CDR1 SGDLS and CDR2 YYNGEE. The CDR3 length is 15 residues. V was pared by 1 base and J by 9 bases, with 5 bases of the junction left unmatched. Here the CDR3 reads CASSVLTGGSSPLHF. The DNA for the CDR3 is TGTGCCAGCAGCGTACTAACAGGGGGCAGTTCACCCCTCCACTTT.

This chain links TRBV14 with TRBJ1-2; D is ambiguous. Germline V CDR1 and CDR2: SGHDN, FVKESK. This CDR3 is built from 15 residues. V shed 3 bases and J shed 4 bases, with 15 bases lying between them. The CDR3 sequence is CASSHTPTPSYGYTF. CDR3 DNA: TGTGCCAGCAGCCATACACCCACTCCTTCCTATGGCTACACCTTC. The complete variable domain, with remaining parts taken from reference TRBV14 and TRBJ1-2, reads EAGVTQFPSHSVIEKGQTVTLRCDPISGHDNLYWYRRVMGKEIKFLLHFVKESKQDESGMPNNRFLAERTGGTYSTLKVQPAELEDSGVYFCASSHTPTPSYGYTFGSGTRLTVV.

This sequence joins TRBV5-1 and TRBJ2-5; weak D call: TRBD1 (6 bases). Looked up from germline, CDR1 is SGHRS and CDR2 is YFSETQ. The CDR3 is 13 amino acids. The V gene lost 3 bases and the J gene lost 0 bases, with 6 bases spanning the gap. The CDR3 region has the DNA TGCGCCAGCAGCTGGGACAACCAAGAGACCCAGTACTTC. The encoded protein is CASSWDNQETQYF.

The chain carries TRBV28 and TRBJ1-2; 7 nucleotides agree with TRBD1. CDR3 length: 12 amino acids. The V gene end was trimmed by 5 bases and the J gene end by 7 bases; junction bases not matched to a gene: 4. Germline CDR1 MDHEN, CDR2 SYDVKM. The CDR3 reads CASSRQGIGYTF. Written as DNA, the CDR3 is TGTGCCAGCAGTCGACAGGGCATTGGCTACACCTTC.

This clone appeared a single time. The chain employs TRBV5-1 and TRBJ1-2; 10 nucleotides line up with TRBD1. Germline V CDR1 and CDR2: SGHRS, YFSETQ. The CDR3 spans 15 residues. After removal of 5 bases from V and 4 bases from J, the junction contained 8 bases not matched to a gene. The CDR3 DNA follows: TGCGCCAGCAGTTCCGGGACAGGGGTCAGCTATGGCTACACCTTC. Its protein product is CASSSGTGVSYGYTF.

The chain couples TRBV18 to TRBJ1-4, with 9 bases identical to TRBD1. The CDR3 is 14 residues long. Germline V gives CDR1 KGHSH, CDR2 LQKENI. Trimming cost V 3 bases and J 5 bases; bases outside gene matches: 1. CDR3: CASSPTGGNEKLFF. The DNA for the CDR3 is TGTGCCAGCTCACCGACAGGGGGGAATGAAAAACTGTTTTTT.

This sequence joins TRBV11-2 and TRBJ1-1; D possibly corresponds to TRBD1 (5 bases). CDR1 SGHAT and CDR2 FQNNGV come from the germline V gene. This CDR3 has 17 residues. The V and J ends lost 5 bases and 0 bases respectively, with 19 bases between them. Written as DNA, the CDR3 is TGTGCCAGCAGCCACGTCGTAGCAGGGAAAATGAACACTGAAGCTTTCTTT. It is translated as CASSHVVAGKMNTEAFF.

The gene calls are TRBV5-1 and TRBJ2-2, with D perhaps TRBD2 (6 bases). CDR1 is SGHRS, CDR2 YFSETQ, per germline. The CDR3 runs 15 residues. Trimming cost V 4 bases and J 4 bases, with 14 bases left between them. This chain's CDR3 is CASSPVSGSTGELFF. The CDR3 DNA reads as TGCGCCAGCAGCCCGGTTAGCGGATCCACCGGGGAGCTGTTTTTT.

This chain links TRBV5-6 with TRBJ1-2; D ambiguous. Deletions cut 0 bases from V and 2 bases from J, with 11 bases between. Germline V gives CDR1 SGHDT, CDR2 YYEEEE. The CDR3 totals 15 residues. As DNA, the CDR3 is TGTGCCAGCAGCTTGGAGGTGGGAGGGAACTATGGCTACACCTTC. This gives the protein CASSLEVGGNYGYTF.

This clone was seen only a few times. The chain has TRBV4-1 and TRBJ1-1, with unresolved D. Germline lookup yields CDR1 MGHRA and CDR2 YSYEKL. Trimming removed 5 bases at V and 4 bases at J, with 11 bases between. The CDR3 spans 13 residues. The CDR3 bases are TGCGCCAGCAGCTTACTTGGGTCCACTGAAGCTTTCTTT. This translates into CASSLLGSTEAFF.

This chain links TRBV2 with TRBJ1-2, with D hard to call. CDR3 length: 12 amino acids. Between the trimmed V and J ends, which lost 4 bases and 7 bases, there was a span of 10 bases. Germline CDR1 SNHLY, CDR2 FYNNEI. As DNA, the CDR3 is TGTGCCAGCAGTGCGATGGGCCTTGGCTACACCTTC. Protein: CASSAMGLGYTF.

The chain uses TRBV19 and TRBJ1-5; D remains ambiguous. The V end lost 8 bases, the J end lost 7 bases, and 18 bases lay between the germline ends. CDR1 is LNHDA, CDR2 SQIVND, per germline (reference sequence). The CDR3 is 14 amino acids. DNA for the CDR3: TGTGCCAGTTTTACCGGCCGGGAGGGACAGCCCCAGCATTTT. Translated, it gives CASFTGREGQPQHF. The variable domain in full, with the rest retrieved from reference TRBV19 and TRBJ1-5, is DGGITQSPKYLFRKEGQNVTLSCEQNLNHDAMYWYRQDPGQGLRLIYYSQIVNDFQKGDIAEGYSVSREKKESFPLTVTSAQKNPTAFYLCASFTGREGQPQHFGDGTRLSIL.

The rearrangement uses TRBV20-1 and TRBJ1-2; D is unresolved. V shed 3 bases and J shed 0 bases, with 14 bases lying between them. Germline-derived CDR1 and CDR2 are DFQATT and SNEGSKA (reference sequence). This CDR3 contains 15 residues. The CDR3 loop reads CSASSRPAANYGYTF. CDR3 bases: TGCAGTGCTAGTAGCAGACCGGCCGCTAACTATGGCTACACCTTC.

The chain couples TRBV24-1 to TRBJ1-5; D is unresolved. V dropped 4 bases and J dropped 0 bases, with 3 bases sitting between them. CDR1 and CDR2 from the germline V gene are KGHDR and SFDVKD. This CDR3 region has 13 residues. Here the CDR3 reads CATSDHSNQPQHF. CDR3 sequence (DNA): TGTGCCACCAGTGACCATAGCAATCAGCCCCAGCATTTT.

This clone was seen only once. The chain employs TRBV29-1 and TRBJ2-7; 8 bases map to TRBD2. Germline CDR1 reads SQVTM; CDR2 reads ANQGSEA. This CDR3 region has 11 residues. V gave up 4 bases and J gave up 7 bases; unmatched junction bases: 3. The CDR3 here is CSVVRGGEQYV. The CDR3, as DNA: TGCAGCGTTGTTCGGGGGGGGGAGCAGTACGTC.

The chain couples TRBV30 to TRBJ1-5; the D is unclear. Germline V gene data show CDR1 as GTSNPN and CDR2 as SVGIG (reference sequence). Trimming left V 1 base short and J 7 bases short, with 14 bases between. The CDR3 loop spans 14 amino acids. The CDR3 loop reads CAWSESHYDQPQHF. DNA for the CDR3: TGTGCCTGGAGTGAAAGCCATTACGACCAGCCCCAGCATTTT.

The genes are TRBV5-8 and TRBJ1-6; tentative D call: TRBD1 (5 bases). Trimming removed 3 bases from V and 8 bases from J, with 18 bases in between. CDR1 is SGHTS, CDR2 YDEGEE, per germline. The CDR3 loop spans 16 amino acids. In DNA, the CDR3 is TGTGCCAGCAGCTCGGCCCAGGGAGGGACGGATTCACCCCTCCACTTT. Protein product: CASSSAQGGTDSPLHF.

The chain links TRBV6-5 to TRBJ1-3; maybe TRBD1 (5 bases). V lost 5 bases, J lost 0 bases, and 11 bases lay in between. This CDR3 comprises 15 residues. CDR1 is MNHEY and CDR2 is SVGAGI in the germline V gene. In nucleotides, the CDR3 is TGTGCCAGCAGTCCCGACAGATACTCTGGAAACACCATATATTTT. It translates to CASSPDRYSGNTIYF.

The chain joins TRBV7-2 to TRBJ2-5, with 11 positions matching TRBD2. Germline CDR1 reads SGHTA; CDR2 reads FQGNSA. Trimming at V came to 4 bases and at J to 5 bases, leaving 6 bases not matched to a gene. This CDR3 has 15 residues. Here the CDR3 reads CASSSSSGGRETQYF. The CDR3 nucleotides are TGTGCCAGCAGCTCATCTAGCGGGGGGAGGGAGACCCAGTACTTC.

The V and J genes are TRBV20-1 and TRBJ2-5; no clear D gene. Trimming cost V 3 bases and J 0 bases, with 20 bases left between them. This CDR3 is built from 17 residues. Germline V CDR1 and CDR2: DFQATT, SNEGSKA (reference sequence). The CDR3 DNA reads as TGCAGTGCTAGTACTGTCCGGGCTACAGTTCACCAAGAGACCCAGTACTTC. Protein product: CSASTVRATVHQETQYF.